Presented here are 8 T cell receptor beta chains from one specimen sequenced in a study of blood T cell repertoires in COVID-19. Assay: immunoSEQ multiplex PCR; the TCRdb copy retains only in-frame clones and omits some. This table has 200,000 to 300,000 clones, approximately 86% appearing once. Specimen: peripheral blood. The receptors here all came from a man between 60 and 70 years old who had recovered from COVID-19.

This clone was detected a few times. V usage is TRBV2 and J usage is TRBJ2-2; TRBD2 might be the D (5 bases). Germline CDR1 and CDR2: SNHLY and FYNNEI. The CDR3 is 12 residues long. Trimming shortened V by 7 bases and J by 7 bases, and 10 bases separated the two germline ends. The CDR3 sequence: CASKEARGELFF. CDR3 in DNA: TGTGCCAGCAAGGAGGCTCGCGGGGAGCTGTTTTTT.

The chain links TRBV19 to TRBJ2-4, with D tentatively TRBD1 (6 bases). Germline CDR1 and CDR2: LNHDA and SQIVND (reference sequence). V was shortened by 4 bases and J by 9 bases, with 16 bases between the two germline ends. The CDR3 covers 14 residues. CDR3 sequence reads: CASSKATGEGIQYF. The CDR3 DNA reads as TGTGCCAGTAGTAAGGCGACAGGTGAAGGCATTCAGTACTTC. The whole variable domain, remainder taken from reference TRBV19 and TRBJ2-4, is DGGITQSPKYLFRKEGQNVTLSCEQNLNHDAMYWYRQDPGQGLRLIYYSQIVNDFQKGDIAEGYSVSREKKESFPLTVTSAQKNPTAFYLCASSKATGEGIQYFGAGTRLSVL.

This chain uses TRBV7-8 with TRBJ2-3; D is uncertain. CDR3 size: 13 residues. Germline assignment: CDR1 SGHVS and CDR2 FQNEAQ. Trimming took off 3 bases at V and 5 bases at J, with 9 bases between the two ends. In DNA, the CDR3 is TGTGCCAGCAGCTTCAGGTCCGGAGATACGCAGTATTTT. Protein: CASSFRSGDTQYF.

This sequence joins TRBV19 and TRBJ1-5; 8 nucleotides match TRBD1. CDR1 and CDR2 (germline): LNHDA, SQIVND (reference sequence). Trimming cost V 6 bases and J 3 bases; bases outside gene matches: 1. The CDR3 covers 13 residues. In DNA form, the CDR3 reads TGTGCCAGTAGGGACAGGGACAATCAGCCCCAGCATTTT. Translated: CASRDRDNQPQHF. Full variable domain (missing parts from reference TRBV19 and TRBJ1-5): DGGITQSPKYLFRKEGQNVTLSCEQNLNHDAMYWYRQDPGQGLRLIYYSQIVNDFQKGDIAEGYSVSREKKESFPLTVTSAQKNPTAFYLCASRDRDNQPQHFGDGTRLSIL.

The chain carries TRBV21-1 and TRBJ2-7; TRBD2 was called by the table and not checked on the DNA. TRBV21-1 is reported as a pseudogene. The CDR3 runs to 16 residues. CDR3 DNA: TGTGCCAGCAGCACGCCTCCGGGACTCATACCGTTCGAGCAGTACGTC. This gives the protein CASSTPPGLIPFEQYV.

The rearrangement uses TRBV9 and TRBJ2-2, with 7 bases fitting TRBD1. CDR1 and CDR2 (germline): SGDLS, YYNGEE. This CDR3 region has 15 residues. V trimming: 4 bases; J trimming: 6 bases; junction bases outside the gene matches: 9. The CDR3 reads CASSSRRQGSGELFF. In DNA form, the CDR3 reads TGTGCCAGCAGCTCCCGCCGACAGGGTTCCGGGGAGCTGTTTTTT.

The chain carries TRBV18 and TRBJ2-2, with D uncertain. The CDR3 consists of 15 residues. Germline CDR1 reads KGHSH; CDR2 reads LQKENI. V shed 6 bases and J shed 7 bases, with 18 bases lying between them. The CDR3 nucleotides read TGTGCCAGCTCGCAATCAGTCGGAGCCGTCGGGGAGCTGTTTTTT. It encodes CASSQSVGAVGELFF.

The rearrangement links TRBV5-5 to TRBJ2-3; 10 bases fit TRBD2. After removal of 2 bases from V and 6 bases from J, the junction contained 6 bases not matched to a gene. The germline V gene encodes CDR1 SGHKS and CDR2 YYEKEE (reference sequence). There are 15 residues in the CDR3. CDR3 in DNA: TGTGCCAGCAGCTTAAGCGGGGGGGCCTACGATACGCAGTATTTT. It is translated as CASSLSGGAYDTQYF.